This T cell receptor (beta chain) was sequenced in a study of TIL therapy for anti-PD-1-resistant metastatic lung cancer. About the research overall: Median tumor PD-L1 proportion score was 5% to 7%. Tumors carried a median 1.5 non-synonymous mutations per megabase. General study results and limits: Infused TIL clonotypes partially replaced the baseline blood repertoire, then decayed over months.

For this clone: Its antigen is still unknown.

Time point denoted: pre-treatment sample, taken before nivolumab and TIL therapy. This was the immunoSEQ v3 assay. The repertoire was sequenced with immunoSEQ multiplex PCR; TCRdb's copy has only in-frame clones and lacks some. The table shows 50,000 to 65,000 clones, with over 75% occurring only once. The receptor was derived from a person aged 25 to 80 with non-small cell lung cancer. Sequenced material: blood, taken at baseline.

The DNA of the CDR3 is TGCGCCAGCAGCCCCAAGGCGGGGGCGGCTCCTCTTAATGAAAAACTGTTTTTT. Protein: CASSPKAGAAPLNEKLFF. This chain joins TRBV4-3 and TRBJ1-4; tentative D call: TRBD1 (6 bases). CDR1 LGHNA and CDR2 YSLEER come from the germline V gene. Trimming stripped 4 bases from V and 4 bases from J, with 22 bases between. The CDR3 length is 18 residues.